This T cell receptor (beta chain) comes out of a study of OX40 agonist ivuxolimab in advanced cancers. Data came from immunoSEQ multiplex PCR; TCRdb stores just in-frame clones and leaves some out. The profile shows tens of thousands of clones, about nine tenths of them singletons. Trimming cost V 0 bases and J 0 bases, with 7 bases left between them. This CDR3 contains 15 residues. Looked up from germline, CDR1 is SGHRS and CDR2 is YFSETQ. A word on this clone: The same CDR3 can be traced to other DNA sequences in this sample.

The V and J genes are TRBV5-1 and TRBJ1-5; D not resolved. The receptor's source is an adult with an advanced solid tumor such as melanoma, head and neck, liver or kidney cancer. The specimen comprised CD4+ or CD8+ T cells sorted from blood, sampled in a trial of the OX40 agonist ivuxolimab. The DNA of the CDR3 is TGCGCCAGCAGCTTGGAGGGTTATAGCAATCAGCCCCAGCATTTT. Protein sequence: CASSLEGYSNQPQHF.